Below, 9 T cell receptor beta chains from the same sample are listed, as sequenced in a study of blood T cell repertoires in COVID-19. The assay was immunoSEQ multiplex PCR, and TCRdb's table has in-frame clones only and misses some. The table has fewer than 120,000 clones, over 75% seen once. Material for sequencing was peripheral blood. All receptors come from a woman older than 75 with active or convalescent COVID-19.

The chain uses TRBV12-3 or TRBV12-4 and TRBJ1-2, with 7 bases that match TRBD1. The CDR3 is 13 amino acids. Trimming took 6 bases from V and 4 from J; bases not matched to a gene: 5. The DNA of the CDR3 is TGTGCCAGCAGACTAGACAGGGCCTATGGCTACACCTTC. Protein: CASRLDRAYGYTF.

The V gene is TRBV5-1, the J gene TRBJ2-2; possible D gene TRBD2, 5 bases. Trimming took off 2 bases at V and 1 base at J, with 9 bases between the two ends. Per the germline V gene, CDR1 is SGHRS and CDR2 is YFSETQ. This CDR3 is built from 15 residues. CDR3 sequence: CASSLAERNTGELFF. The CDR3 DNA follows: TGCGCCAGCAGCTTAGCGGAAAGGAACACCGGGGAGCTGTTTTTT.

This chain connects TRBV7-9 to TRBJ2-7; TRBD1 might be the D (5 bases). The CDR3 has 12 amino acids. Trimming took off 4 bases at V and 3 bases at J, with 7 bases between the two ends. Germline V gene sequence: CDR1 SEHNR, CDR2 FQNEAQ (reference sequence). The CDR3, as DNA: TGTGCCAGCAGCTACGACAGCTACGAGCAGTACTTC. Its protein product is CASSYDSYEQYF.

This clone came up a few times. Here the CDR3 reads CASSIDRVLGYTF. The CDR3 nucleotides read TGTGCCAGCAGTATTGACAGGGTCCTCGGCTACACCTTC. The J gene is TRBJ1-2, the V gene TRBV2; 7 nucleotides line up with TRBD1. The length of the CDR3 is 13 residues. The V gene end was trimmed by 5 bases and the J gene end by 8 bases; junction bases not matched to a gene: 8. Germline values: CDR1 SNHLY, CDR2 FYNNEI.

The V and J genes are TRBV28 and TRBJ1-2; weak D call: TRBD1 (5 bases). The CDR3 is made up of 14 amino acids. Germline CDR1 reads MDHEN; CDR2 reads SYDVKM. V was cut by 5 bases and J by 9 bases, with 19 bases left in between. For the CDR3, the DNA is TGTGCCAGCAGTCCCACCTGGGGCACAGATCGCTACACCTTC. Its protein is CASSPTWGTDRYTF.

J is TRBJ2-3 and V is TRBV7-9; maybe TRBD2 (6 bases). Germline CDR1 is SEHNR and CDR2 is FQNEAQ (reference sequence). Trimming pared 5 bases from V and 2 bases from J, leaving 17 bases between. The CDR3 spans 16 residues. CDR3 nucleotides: TGTGCCAGCAGCCCAGTGGCCGGGGGACTCACAGATACGCAGTATTTT. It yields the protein CASSPVAGGLTDTQYF. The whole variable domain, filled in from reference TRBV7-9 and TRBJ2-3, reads DTGVSQNPRHKITKRGQNVTFRCDPISEHNRLYWYRQTLGQGPEFLTYFQNEAQLEKSRLLSDRFSAERPKGSFSTLEIQRTEQGDSAMYLCASSPVAGGLTDTQYFGPGTRLTVL.

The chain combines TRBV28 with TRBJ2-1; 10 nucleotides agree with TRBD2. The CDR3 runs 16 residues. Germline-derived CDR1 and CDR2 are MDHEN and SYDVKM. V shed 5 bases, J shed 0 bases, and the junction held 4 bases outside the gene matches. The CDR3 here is CASSRLAGPSYNEQFF. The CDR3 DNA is TGTGCCAGCAGTCGACTAGCGGGCCCCTCCTACAATGAGCAGTTCTTC.

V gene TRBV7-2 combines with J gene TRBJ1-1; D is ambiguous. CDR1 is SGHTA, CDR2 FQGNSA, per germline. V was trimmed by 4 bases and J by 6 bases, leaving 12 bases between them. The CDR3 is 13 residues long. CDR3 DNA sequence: TGTGCCAGCAGCTCCTATGGGGAGGCTGAAGCTTTCTTT. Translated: CASSSYGEAEAFF. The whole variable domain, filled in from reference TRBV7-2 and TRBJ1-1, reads GAGVSQSPSNKVTEKGKDVELRCDPISGHTALYWYRQSLGQGLEFLIYFQGNSAPDKSGLPSDRFSAERTGGSVSTLTIQRTQQEDSAVYLCASSSYGEAEAFFGQGTRLTVV.

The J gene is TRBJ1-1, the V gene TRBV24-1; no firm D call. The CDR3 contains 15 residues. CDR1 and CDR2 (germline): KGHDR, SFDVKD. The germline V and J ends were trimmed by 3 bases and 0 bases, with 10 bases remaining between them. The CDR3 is CATSDDPGVNTEAFF. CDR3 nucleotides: TGTGCCACCAGTGATGACCCCGGGGTGAACACTGAAGCTTTCTTT.